The present TCR beta chain was sequenced within a study of blood T cell repertoires in COVID-19. Overall study: Sample material is recorded as cDNA or gDNA derived from T cells, B-cell-depleted T cells, or PBMCs.

The CDR3 covers 15 residues. V lost 0 bases, J lost 4 bases, and 4 bases stayed unmatched. CDR1 is SGHDN and CDR2 is FVKESK in the germline V gene. The table lists this clone with a count of one. Sequencing used immunoSEQ multiplex PCR; TCRdb keeps in-frame clones, though not all of them. The data contain about 64,000 clones, approximately 91% of them seen just once; the ten biggest clones take up around 1.5%. Sequenced input: peripheral blood. The clonotype was recovered from a human donor in a cohort sampled during active COVID-19. The genes are TRBV14 and TRBJ2-5; 8 nucleotides agree with TRBD2. The CDR3 protein is CASSQDQAGGETQYF. In nucleotides, the CDR3 is TGTGCCAGCAGCCAAGATCAGGCGGGAGGAGAGACCCAGTACTTC.